This TCR beta chain was obtained from a study of long-term antiretroviral therapy in people with HIV. Study findings and constraints: Controls showed broader CDR3 length ranges than did the HIV repertoires.

The CDR3 runs 15 residues. V lost 5 bases, J lost 3 bases, and 6 bases stayed unmatched. Looked up from germline, CDR1 is MGHDK and CDR2 is SYGVNS. immunoSEQ v3.0 was run at survey level. Repertoires were generated with immunoSEQ multiplex PCR, while TCRdb's copy carries only in-frame clones and drops some. Of roughly 38,000 clones in the sample, roughly four fifths were seen once. This clone was counted only a few times. The antigen remains unidentified. The sequence derives from a man between 18 and 29 years old with HIV. Sequences were derived from unsorted PBMCs, sampled 0.3 years after starting antiretroviral therapy. The J gene is TRBJ1-5, the V gene TRBV25-1; 8 nucleotides line up with TRBD1. This CDR3 reads CASSPRTGLNQPQHF. The DNA for the CDR3 is TGTGCCAGCAGTCCCCGGACAGGGCTCAATCAGCCCCAGCATTTT.